One and the same sample provided the 8 T cell receptor beta chains below, sequenced in a study of Graves' ophthalmopathy and Graves' hyperthyroidism. As the template, RNA transcripts were used to amplify TCR beta CDR3 regions. Scientists carried out first-round RT-PCR using HTBI primers and then a second-round multiplex PCR. MiXCR was run by TCRdb on the multiplex PCR reads, yielding one entry per CDR3 protein. The repertoire consists of 300,000 to 400,000 distinct CDR3 sequences, with roughly 17% occurring once and the leading ten covering over 9%. The sequenced material came from peripheral blood. These receptors all stem from an adult man with Graves' ophthalmopathy.

This clonotype was detected many times. The rearrangement uses TRBV6-4 and TRBJ2-1; 8 bases align to TRBD2. V lost 5 bases to trimming and J lost 10 bases; unmatched junction nucleotides: 19. The CDR3 covers 17 residues. Germline V CDR1 and CDR2: MRHNA, SNTAGT. Here the CDR3 reads CASSLGWAGGAAGEQFF. The CDR3 coding sequence is TGTGCCAGCAGTCTCGGGTGGGCGGGGGGCGCAGCGGGAGAGCAGTTCTTC.

The sample holds many counts of this clonotype. The CDR3 sequence is CASSLGWAPYEQYF. DNA for the CDR3: TGCGCCAGCAGCTTGGGTTGGGCTCCCTACGAGCAGTACTTC. The chain combines TRBV5-1 with TRBJ2-7; D gene ambiguous. Trimming pared 0 bases from V and 2 bases from J, leaving 9 bases between. This CDR3 has 14 residues. From germline, CDR1 is SGHRS and CDR2 YFSETQ.

The sample holds many counts of this clonotype. The chain links TRBV7-2 to TRBJ2-7; TRBD2 is a possible D gene (5 bases). In germline, CDR1 is SGHTA, CDR2 FQGNSA. This CDR3 comprises 14 residues. V was clipped by 1 base and J by 3 bases, with 10 bases between them. This CDR3 is CASSLVATGYEQYF. In DNA form, the CDR3 reads TGTGCCAGCAGCTTAGTAGCGACGGGCTACGAGCAGTACTTC.

This clonotype was counted ten times or more. The V and J genes are TRBV2 and TRBJ1-1; 9 bases agree with TRBD1. The germline CDR1 and CDR2 sequences are SNHLY and FYNNEI. This CDR3 spans 13 amino acids. After removal of 6 bases from V and 10 bases from J, the junction contained 9 bases not matched to a gene. CDR3 nucleotides: TGTGCCAGCAGCTTACAGGGGGCTGGTTTAGCTTTCTTT. The encoded protein is CASSLQGAGLAFF. Complete variable domain (other parts from reference TRBV2 and TRBJ1-1): EPEVTQTPSHQVTQMGQEVILRCVPISNHLYFYWYRQILGQKVEFLVSFYNNEISEKSEIFDDQFSVERPDGSNFTLKIRSTKLEDSAMYFCASSLQGAGLAFFGQGTRLTVV.

This clonotype occurred many times. The rearrangement links TRBV6-5 to TRBJ1-2; D is uncertain. This CDR3 region has 15 residues. The ends were cut back, 2 bases at V and 13 bases at J, with 23 bases in the middle. The germline V gene has CDR1 MNHEY and CDR2 SVGAGI. Written as DNA, the CDR3 is TGTGCCAGCAGTTACCCCTCTCGGACCGGACTGGGTACCACCTTC. Translating it yields CASSYPSRTGLGTTF.

The gene calls are TRBV28 and TRBJ1-1; unclear D gene. Trimming stripped 3 bases from V and 6 bases from J, with 11 bases between. The length of the CDR3 is 13 residues. Germline CDR1 and CDR2: MDHEN and SYDVKM. CDR3 nucleotide sequence: TGTGCCAGCAGTTTCGGCCCGGGAGCTGAAGCTTTCTTT. Its protein product is CASSFGPGAEAFF.

This clonotype showed up many times. The chain is built from TRBV11-2 and TRBJ2-5; TRBD2 matches 9 bases. This CDR3 has 17 amino acids. Germline lookup yields CDR1 SGHAT and CDR2 FQNNGV. V trimming: 3 bases; J trimming: 6 bases; junction bases outside the gene matches: 14. The CDR3 loop is CASSFGRGGLNTKTQYF. CDR3 sequence (DNA): TGTGCCAGCAGCTTCGGGCGGGGGGGCCTAAACACGAAGACCCAGTACTTC. Complete variable domain (other parts from reference TRBV11-2 and TRBJ2-5): EAGVAQSPRYKIIEKRQSVAFWCNPISGHATLYWYQQILGQGPKLLIQFQNNGVVDDSQLPKDRFSAERLKGVDSTLKIQPAKLEDSAVYLCASSFGRGGLNTKTQYFGPGTRLLVL.

This clonotype came up many times. V gene TRBV9 combines with J gene TRBJ1-1; D is possibly TRBD1 (5 bases). The CDR3 sequence is 16 residues long. CDR1 and CDR2 from the germline V gene are SGDLS and YYNGEE. Trimming removed 0 bases at V and 11 bases at J, with 23 bases between. The CDR3 nucleotides read TGTGCCAGCAGCGTAGGTCCGGACACCGAATTCTATATGGCTTTCTTT. Encoded protein: CASSVGPDTEFYMAFF.